This TCR beta chain is from a study of OX40 agonist ivuxolimab in advanced cancers. At the level of the study: Patients were infused with ivuxolimab every 2 weeks at 0.01 to 10 mg/kg. Checkpoint inhibitors had been given previously to over 30% of patients.

Clones were sequenced by immunoSEQ multiplex PCR, and TCRdb holds only the in-frame ones, with some missing. The sample shows some 70,000 clones, around 93% of them seen only once. The CDR3 has 16 residues. The junction had 12 bases not matched to a gene; V was cut back by 6 bases and J by 4 bases. Looked up from germline, CDR1 is LNHDA and CDR2 is SQIVND (reference sequence). Study-wide results and caveats: CD4+ and CD8+ T cells in blood underwent clonal expansion by week 6 at 0.1 to 3.0 mg/kg.

About this clone: Its antigen is not known.

The rearrangement joins TRBV19 to TRBJ2-1, with 7 bases identical to TRBD2. This specimen consisted of CD4+ or CD8+ T cells sorted from blood, obtained in a trial of the OX40 agonist ivuxolimab. This TCR was sampled from an adult with an advanced solid tumor such as melanoma, head and neck, liver or kidney cancer. The CDR3 nucleotides read TGTGCCAGTAGGACTACTAGCGCCAATTCGTACAATGAGCAGTTCTTC. Its translation is CASRTTSANSYNEQFF.